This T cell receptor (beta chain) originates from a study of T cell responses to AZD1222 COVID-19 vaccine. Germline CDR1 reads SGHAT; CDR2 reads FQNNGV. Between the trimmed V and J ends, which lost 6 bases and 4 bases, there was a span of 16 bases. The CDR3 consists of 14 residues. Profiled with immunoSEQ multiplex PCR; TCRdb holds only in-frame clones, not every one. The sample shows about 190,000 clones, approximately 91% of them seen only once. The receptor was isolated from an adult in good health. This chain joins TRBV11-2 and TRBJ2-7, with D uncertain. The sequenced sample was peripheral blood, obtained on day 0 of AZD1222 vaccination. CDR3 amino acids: CASRVRSNSYEQYF. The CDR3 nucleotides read TGTGCCAGCAGGGTTCGTTCAAATAGTTACGAGCAGTACTTC.